The 10 T cell receptor beta chains below come from one sample, sequenced in a study of beta chain features in type 1 diabetes. Reverse transcription of all isolated RNA meant that expressed TCRB transcripts were sequenced. This table comes from immunoSEQ multiplex PCR, and its TCRdb copy is limited to in-frame clones, with some not included. Of fewer than 15,000 clones in the sample, about 42% were seen once. Sample: stem cell memory CD4+ T cells from blood. All receptors derive from a man between 18 and 35 years old in good health.

This sequence joins TRBV21-1 and TRBJ2-5; the table's D gene call, TRBD1, was not cross checked with the DNA. TRBV21-1 is assigned pseudogene status. There are 18 residues in the CDR3. In nucleotides, the CDR3 is TGTGCCAGCAGCAAAGAGGAGGGAGACAGGGCGAACCCAGAGACCCAGTACTTC. The encoded protein is CASSKEEGDRANPETQYF.

This clone was found a few times. The rearrangement joins TRBV19 to TRBJ1-5; 8 nucleotides align to TRBD1. The junction had 14 bases not matched to a gene; V was cut back by 3 bases and J by 1 base. The V gene's germline CDR1 is LNHDA and CDR2 SQIVND (reference sequence). The CDR3 totals 19 residues. The CDR3 spells CASSIDGTGSHRSNQPQHF. DNA for the CDR3: TGTGCCAGTAGTATTGACGGGACAGGCTCTCATCGGAGCAATCAGCCCCAGCATTTT.

This clone was detected once. The chain joins TRBV7-2 to TRBJ1-2; D is undetermined. The length of the CDR3 is 12 residues. Deletions cut 5 bases from V and 4 bases from J, with 8 bases between. CDR1 and CDR2 from the germline V gene are SGHTA and FQGNSA. Written as DNA, the CDR3 is TGTGCCAGCAGCACAGTGACCTATGGCTACACCTTC. Its protein product is CASSTVTYGYTF.

The chain couples TRBV7-6 to TRBJ1-4, with 9 bases identical to TRBD1. The CDR3 is made up of 15 amino acids. Germline lookup yields CDR1 SGHVS and CDR2 FNYEAQ. With V trimmed by 2 bases and J by 7 bases, 5 bases remained unmatched. The CDR3 DNA is TGTGCCAGCAGCTTAAACAGGGGGCAGGTTGAAAAACTGTTTTTT. Its protein product is CASSLNRGQVEKLFF.

The chain recombines TRBV28 with TRBJ1-5, with 7 bases identical to TRBD1. The CDR3 length is 14 residues. Unmatched junction bases numbered 9, after V lost 6 bases and J lost 7 bases. Germline V gene sequence: CDR1 MDHEN, CDR2 SYDVKM. The CDR3: CASSLRTGGQPQHF. The CDR3 DNA is TGTGCCAGCAGCCTTCGGACAGGCGGGCAGCCCCAGCATTTT.

The chain uses TRBV15 and TRBJ2-5, with 7 positions matching TRBD2. This CDR3 comprises 14 residues. V lost 5 bases to trimming and J lost 2 bases; unmatched junction nucleotides: 5. Per the germline V gene, CDR1 is LNHNV and CDR2 is YYDKDF (reference sequence). This CDR3 is CATSQPAGQETQYF. The CDR3 bases are TGTGCCACCAGCCAACCAGCGGGGCAAGAGACCCAGTACTTC. Filled out from reference TRBV15 and TRBJ2-5, the complete variable domain reads DAMVIQNPRYQVTQFGKPVTLSCSQTLNHNVMYWYQQKSSQAPKLLFHYYDKDFNNEADTPDNFQSRRPNTSFCFLDIRSPGLGDTAMYLCATSQPAGQETQYFGPGTRLLVL.

The V gene is TRBV29-1, the J gene TRBJ2-5; 10 bases match TRBD2. The length of the CDR3 is 15 residues. Germline V gives CDR1 SQVTM, CDR2 ANQGSEA. V lost 4 bases and J lost 5; bases outside the gene matches: 10. Here the CDR3 DNA reads TGCAGCGTTGTTGTCGCTAGCGGGGGAGGGGAGACCCAGTACTTC. Its protein is CSVVVASGGGETQYF.

The V call is TRBV11-2, the J call TRBJ1-1; weak D call: TRBD1 (5 bases). The CDR3 runs 14 residues. The germline V gene encodes CDR1 SGHAT and CDR2 FQNNGV. V was shortened by 2 bases and J by 3 bases, with 10 bases between the two germline ends. The CDR3 here is CASSLQQEYTEAFF. CDR3 nucleotides: TGTGCCAGCAGCTTACAACAGGAGTACACTGAAGCTTTCTTT.

This clone was picked up a small number of times. This rearrangement joins TRBV7-2 to TRBJ2-3, with a weak D call TRBD1 (5 bases). The CDR3 sequence is 15 residues long. Germline CDR1 is SGHTA and CDR2 is FQGNSA. The V gene lost 5 bases and the J gene lost 3 bases, with 15 bases spanning the gap. CDR3 residues: CASSLMGQWTDTQYF. The CDR3 DNA reads TGTGCCAGCAGCCTTATGGGGCAATGGACAGATACGCAGTATTTT.

The CDR3 DNA reads TGTGCCAGCAGTGACGGGACTCCCTCCAATCAGCCCCAGCATTTT. Translating it yields CASSDGTPSNQPQHF. The J gene is TRBJ1-5, the V gene TRBV2, with D perhaps matching TRBD1 (5 bases). Germline V CDR1 and CDR2: SNHLY, FYNNEI. Between the trimmed V and J ends, which lost 3 bases and 3 bases, there was a span of 12 bases. The CDR3 is made up of 15 amino acids.